This TCR beta chain was identified in a study of T cells in Graves' hyperthyroidism and ophthalmopathy. The source material, RNA transcripts, was used to amplify TCR beta CDR3 regions. Carried out on the TCR CDR3, a first-round RT-PCR used the HTBI primer set. MiXCR, run by TCRdb on the multiplex PCR reads, gives a single entry per CDR3 protein. The table has about 290,000 distinct CDR3 sequences, roughly 14% seen once; the top ten hold 6.5% to 10%. This clonotype showed up many times. Its antigen is not known. The V and J ends lost 3 bases and 3 bases, in that order; junction bases with no gene match: 2. The CDR3 runs to 13 residues. CDR1 is MNHEY and CDR2 is SMNVEV in the germline V gene (reference sequence). Hyperthyroidism, newly diagnosed and lasting under 2 months, affected patients aged 18 to 65. When hyperthyroidism was first diagnosed, the blood sample was taken, preceding any ophthalmopathy symptoms. The source of the PBMCs was 8 to 10 ml of fresh peripheral blood.

The study's findings and limits: Stable hyperthyroidism was told apart from ophthalmopathy by a model built on 13 V-J features.

This rearrangement joins TRBV27 to TRBJ2-7, with 7 positions matching TRBD2. The clonotype was recovered from a woman in her thirties with Graves' hyperthyroidism that later progressed to Graves' ophthalmopathy. The source material was blood. The CDR3 coding sequence is TGTGCCAGCAGTTTGGGGACTAACTACGAGCAGTACTTC. This gives the protein CASSLGTNYEQYF.